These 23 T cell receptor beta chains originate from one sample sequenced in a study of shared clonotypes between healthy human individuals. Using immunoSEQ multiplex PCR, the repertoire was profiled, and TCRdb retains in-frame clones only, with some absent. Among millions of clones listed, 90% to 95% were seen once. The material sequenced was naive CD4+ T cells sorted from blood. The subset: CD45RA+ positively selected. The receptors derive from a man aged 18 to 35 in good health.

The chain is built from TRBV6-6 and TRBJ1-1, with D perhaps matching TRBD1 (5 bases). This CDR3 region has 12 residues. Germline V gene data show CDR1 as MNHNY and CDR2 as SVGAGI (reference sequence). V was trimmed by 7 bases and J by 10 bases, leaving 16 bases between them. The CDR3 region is CASTQQEIAAFF. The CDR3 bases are TGTGCCAGCACCCAACAGGAAATTGCAGCTTTCTTT.

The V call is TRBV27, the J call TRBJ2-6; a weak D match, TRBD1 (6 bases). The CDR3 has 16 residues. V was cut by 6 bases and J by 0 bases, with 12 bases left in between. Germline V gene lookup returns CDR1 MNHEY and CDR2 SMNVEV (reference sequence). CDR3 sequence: CASRLQGFSGANVLTF. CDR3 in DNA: TGTGCCAGCAGGCTACAGGGTTTCTCTGGGGCCAACGTCCTGACTTTC. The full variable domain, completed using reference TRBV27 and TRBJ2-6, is EAQVTQNPRYLITVTGKKLTVTCSQNMNHEYMSWYRQDPGLGLRQIYYSMNVEVTDKGDVPEGYKVSRKEKRNFPLILESPSPNQTSLYFCASRLQGFSGANVLTFGAGSRLTVL.

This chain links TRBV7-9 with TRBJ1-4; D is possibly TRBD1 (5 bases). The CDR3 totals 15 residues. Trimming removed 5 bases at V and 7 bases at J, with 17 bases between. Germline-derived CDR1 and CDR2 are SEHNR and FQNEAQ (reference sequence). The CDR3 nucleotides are TGTGCCAGCAGCACGGCCCTAGGGACTGCTGAAAAACTGTTTTTT. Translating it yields CASSTALGTAEKLFF. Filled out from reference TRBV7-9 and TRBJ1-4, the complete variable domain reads DTGVSQNPRHKITKRGQNVTFRCDPISEHNRLYWYRQTLGQGPEFLTYFQNEAQLEKSRLLSDRFSAERPKGSFSTLEIQRTEQGDSAMYLCASSTALGTAEKLFFGSGTQLSVL.

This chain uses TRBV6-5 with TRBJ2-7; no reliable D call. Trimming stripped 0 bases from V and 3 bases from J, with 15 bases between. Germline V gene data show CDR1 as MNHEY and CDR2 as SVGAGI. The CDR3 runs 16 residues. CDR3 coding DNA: TGTGCCAGCAGTTACTCACTGGCGGCTACCCTCTACGAGCAGTACTTC. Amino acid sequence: CASSYSLAATLYEQYF.

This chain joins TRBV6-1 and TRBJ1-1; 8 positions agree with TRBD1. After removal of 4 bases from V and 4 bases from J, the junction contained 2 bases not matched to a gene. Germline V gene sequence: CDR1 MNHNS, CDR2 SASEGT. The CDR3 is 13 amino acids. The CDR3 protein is CASSGRGRTEAFF. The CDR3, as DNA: TGTGCCAGCAGTGGCAGGGGGCGCACTGAAGCTTTCTTT.

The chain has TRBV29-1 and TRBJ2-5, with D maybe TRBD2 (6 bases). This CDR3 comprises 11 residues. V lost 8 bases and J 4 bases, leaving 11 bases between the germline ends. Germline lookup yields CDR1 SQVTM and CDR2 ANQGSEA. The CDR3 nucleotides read TGCAGCACCGAAGCGGGAGAGACCCAGTACTTC. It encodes CSTEAGETQYF.

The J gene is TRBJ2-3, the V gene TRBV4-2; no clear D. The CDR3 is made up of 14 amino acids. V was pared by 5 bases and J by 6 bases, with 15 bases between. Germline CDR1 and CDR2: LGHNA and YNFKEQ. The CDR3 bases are TGTGCCAGCAGCTGGCCGAACGAAGGGGATACGCAGTATTTT. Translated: CASSWPNEGDTQYF.

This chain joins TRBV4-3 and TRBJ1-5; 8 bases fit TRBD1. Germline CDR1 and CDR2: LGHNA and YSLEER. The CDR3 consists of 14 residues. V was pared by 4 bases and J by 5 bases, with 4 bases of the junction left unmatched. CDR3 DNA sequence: TGCGCCAGCAGCCTGGACAGGGTTGATCAGCCCCAGCATTTT. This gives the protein CASSLDRVDQPQHF.

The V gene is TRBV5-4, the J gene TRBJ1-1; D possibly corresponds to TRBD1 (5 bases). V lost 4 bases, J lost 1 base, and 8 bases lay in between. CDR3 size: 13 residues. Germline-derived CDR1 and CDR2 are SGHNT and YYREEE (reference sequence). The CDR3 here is CASSIQGNTEAFF. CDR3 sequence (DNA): TGTGCCAGCAGCATCCAGGGGAACACTGAAGCTTTCTTT.

For the CDR3, the DNA is TGCGCCAGCAGCTTGACTAGCGGGCCACACTACGAGCAGTACTTC. This translates into CASSLTSGPHYEQYF. J is TRBJ2-7 and V is TRBV5-1, with 9 bases identical to TRBD2. The CDR3 consists of 15 residues. Germline V gene data show CDR1 as SGHRS and CDR2 as YFSETQ. V was pared by 1 base and J by 3 bases, with 5 bases of the junction left unmatched.

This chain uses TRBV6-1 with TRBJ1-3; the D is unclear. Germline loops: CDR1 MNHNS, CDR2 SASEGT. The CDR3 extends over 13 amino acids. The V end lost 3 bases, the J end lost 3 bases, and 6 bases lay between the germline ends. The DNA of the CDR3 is TGTGCCAGCAGTGATGGATTTGGAAACACCATATATTTT. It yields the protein CASSDGFGNTIYF.

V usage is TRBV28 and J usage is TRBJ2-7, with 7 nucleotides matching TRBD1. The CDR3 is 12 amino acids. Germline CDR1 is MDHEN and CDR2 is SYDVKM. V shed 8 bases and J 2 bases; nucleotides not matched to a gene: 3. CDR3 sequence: CASGRGTYEQYF. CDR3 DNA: TGTGCCAGCGGCAGGGGGACCTACGAGCAGTACTTC.

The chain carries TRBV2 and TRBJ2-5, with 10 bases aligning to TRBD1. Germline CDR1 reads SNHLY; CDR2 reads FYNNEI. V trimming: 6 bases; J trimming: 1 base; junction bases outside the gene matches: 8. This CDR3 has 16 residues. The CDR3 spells CASSRDRGGGQETQYF. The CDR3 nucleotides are TGTGCCAGCAGCCGGGACAGGGGAGGTGGCCAAGAGACCCAGTACTTC.

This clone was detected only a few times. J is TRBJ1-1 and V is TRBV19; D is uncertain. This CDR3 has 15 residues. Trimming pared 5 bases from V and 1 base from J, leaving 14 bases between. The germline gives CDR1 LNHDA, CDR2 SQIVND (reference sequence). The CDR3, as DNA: TGTGCCAGTAGTCCCGACCAAGGCCCGAACACTGAAGCTTTCTTT. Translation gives CASSPDQGPNTEAFF. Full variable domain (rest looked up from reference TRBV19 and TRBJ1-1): DGGITQSPKYLFRKEGQNVTLSCEQNLNHDAMYWYRQDPGQGLRLIYYSQIVNDFQKGDIAEGYSVSREKKESFPLTVTSAQKNPTAFYLCASSPDQGPNTEAFFGQGTRLTVV.

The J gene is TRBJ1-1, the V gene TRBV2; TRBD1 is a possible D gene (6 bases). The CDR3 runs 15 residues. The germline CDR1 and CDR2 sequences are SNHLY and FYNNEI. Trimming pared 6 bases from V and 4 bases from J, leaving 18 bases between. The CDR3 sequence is CASRPTGDTATEAFF. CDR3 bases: TGTGCCAGCAGGCCAACGGGGGACACGGCCACTGAAGCTTTCTTT.

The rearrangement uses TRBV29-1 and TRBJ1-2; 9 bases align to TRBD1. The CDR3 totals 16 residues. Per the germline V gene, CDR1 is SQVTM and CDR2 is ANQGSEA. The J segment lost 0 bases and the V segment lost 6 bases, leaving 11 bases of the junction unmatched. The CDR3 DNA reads TGCAGCGTGGCCAGGGACAGGGCCGCTACTAACTATGGCTACACCTTC. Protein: CSVARDRAATNYGYTF. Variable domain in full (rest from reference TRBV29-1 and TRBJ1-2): SAVISQKPSRDICQRGTSLTIQCQVDSQVTMMFWYRQQPGQSLTLIATANQGSEATYESGFVIDKFPISRPNLTFSTLTVSNMSPEDSSIYLCSVARDRAATNYGYTFGSGTRLTVV.

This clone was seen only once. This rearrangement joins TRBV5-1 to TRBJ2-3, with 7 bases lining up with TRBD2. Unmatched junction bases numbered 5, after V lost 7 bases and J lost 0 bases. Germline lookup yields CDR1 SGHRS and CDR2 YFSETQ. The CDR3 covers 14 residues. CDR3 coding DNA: TGCGCCAGCGGGGGGGTTTTAAGCACAGATACGCAGTATTTT. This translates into CASGGVLSTDTQYF.

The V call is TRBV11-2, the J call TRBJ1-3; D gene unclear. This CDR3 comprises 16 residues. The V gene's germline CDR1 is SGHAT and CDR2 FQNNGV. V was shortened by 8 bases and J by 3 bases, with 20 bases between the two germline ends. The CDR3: CASGTASPLFGNTIYF. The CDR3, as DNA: TGTGCCAGCGGAACCGCCAGCCCTCTCTTTGGAAACACCATATATTTT.

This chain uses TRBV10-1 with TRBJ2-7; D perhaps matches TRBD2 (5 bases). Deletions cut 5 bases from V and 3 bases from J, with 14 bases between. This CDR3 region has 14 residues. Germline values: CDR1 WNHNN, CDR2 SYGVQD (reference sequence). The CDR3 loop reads CASSLGIGSYEQYF. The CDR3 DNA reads TGCGCCAGCAGTCTCGGGATCGGAAGCTACGAGCAGTACTTC.

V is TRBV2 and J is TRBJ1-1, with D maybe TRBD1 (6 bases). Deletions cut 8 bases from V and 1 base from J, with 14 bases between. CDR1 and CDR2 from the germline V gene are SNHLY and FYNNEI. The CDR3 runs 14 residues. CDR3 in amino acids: CASCSTRGNTEAFF. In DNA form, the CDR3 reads TGTGCCAGCTGCAGTACCAGGGGGAACACTGAAGCTTTCTTT.

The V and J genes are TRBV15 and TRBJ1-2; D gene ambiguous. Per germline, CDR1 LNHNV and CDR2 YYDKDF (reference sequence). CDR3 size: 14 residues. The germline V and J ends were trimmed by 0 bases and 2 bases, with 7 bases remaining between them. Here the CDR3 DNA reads TGTGCCACCAGCAGAGATTCAGAAAACTATGGCTACACCTTC. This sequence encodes CATSRDSENYGYTF.

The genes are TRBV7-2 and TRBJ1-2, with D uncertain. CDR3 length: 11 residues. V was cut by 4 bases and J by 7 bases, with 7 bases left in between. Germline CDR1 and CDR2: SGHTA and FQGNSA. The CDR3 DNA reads TGTGCCAGCAGCTCCTTTACTGGCTACACCTTC. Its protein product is CASSSFTGYTF.

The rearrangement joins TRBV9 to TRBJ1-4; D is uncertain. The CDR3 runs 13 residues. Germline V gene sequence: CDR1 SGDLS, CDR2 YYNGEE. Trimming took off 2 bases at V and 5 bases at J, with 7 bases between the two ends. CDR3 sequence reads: CASSVGFNEKLFF. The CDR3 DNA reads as TGTGCCAGCAGCGTGGGTTTCAATGAAAAACTGTTTTTT.